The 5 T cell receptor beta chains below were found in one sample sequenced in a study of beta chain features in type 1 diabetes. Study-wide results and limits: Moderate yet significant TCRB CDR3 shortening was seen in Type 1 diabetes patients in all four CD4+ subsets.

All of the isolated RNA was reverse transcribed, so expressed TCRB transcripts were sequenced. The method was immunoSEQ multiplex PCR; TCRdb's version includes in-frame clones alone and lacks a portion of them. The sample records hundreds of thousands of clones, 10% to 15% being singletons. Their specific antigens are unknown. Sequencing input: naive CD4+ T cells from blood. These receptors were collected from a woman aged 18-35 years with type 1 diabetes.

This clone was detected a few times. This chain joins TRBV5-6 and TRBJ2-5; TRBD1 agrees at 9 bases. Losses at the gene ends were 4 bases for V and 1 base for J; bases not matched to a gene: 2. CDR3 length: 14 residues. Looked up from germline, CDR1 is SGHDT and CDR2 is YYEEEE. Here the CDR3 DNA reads TGTGCCAGCAGCCTACAGGGGGCCCAAGAGACCCAGTACTTC. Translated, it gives CASSLQGAQETQYF. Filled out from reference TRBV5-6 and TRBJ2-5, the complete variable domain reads DAGVTQSPTHLIKTRGQQVTLRCSPKSGHDTVSWYQQALGQGPQFIFQYYEEEERQRGNFPDRFSGHQFPNYSSELNVNALLLGDSALYLCASSLQGAQETQYFGPGTRLLVL.

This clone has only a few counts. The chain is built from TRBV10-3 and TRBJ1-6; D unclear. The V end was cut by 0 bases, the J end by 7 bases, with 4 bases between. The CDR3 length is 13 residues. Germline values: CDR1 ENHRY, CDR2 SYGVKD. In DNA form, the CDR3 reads TGTGCCATCAGTGAGTCGCTAAATTCACCCCTCCACTTT. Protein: CAISESLNSPLHF.

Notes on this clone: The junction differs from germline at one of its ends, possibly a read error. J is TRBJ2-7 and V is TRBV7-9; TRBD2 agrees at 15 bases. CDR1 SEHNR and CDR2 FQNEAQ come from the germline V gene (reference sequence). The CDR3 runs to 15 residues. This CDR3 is CASSLGTSGRNEQYF. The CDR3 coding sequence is TGTGCCAGCAGTTTAGGGACTAGCGGGAGGAACGAGCAGTACTTC.

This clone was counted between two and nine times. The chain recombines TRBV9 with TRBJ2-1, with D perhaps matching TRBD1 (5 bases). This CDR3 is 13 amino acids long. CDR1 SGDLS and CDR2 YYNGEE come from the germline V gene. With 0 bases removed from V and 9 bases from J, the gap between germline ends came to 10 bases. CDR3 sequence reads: CASSVEQGSEQFF. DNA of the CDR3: TGTGCCAGCAGCGTAGAGCAGGGCAGTGAGCAGTTCTTC.

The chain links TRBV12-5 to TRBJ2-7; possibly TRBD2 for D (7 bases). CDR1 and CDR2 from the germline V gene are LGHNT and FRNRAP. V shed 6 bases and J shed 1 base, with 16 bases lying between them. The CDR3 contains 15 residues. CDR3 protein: CASGPEGGSSYEQYF. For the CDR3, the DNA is TGTGCTAGTGGACCCGAGGGGGGGTCGTCCTACGAGCAGTACTTC.